A selection of T cell receptor beta chains follows, all from one sample in a study of cytomegalovirus exposure and HLA in healthy donors. Using immunoSEQ multiplex PCR, the repertoire was profiled, and TCRdb retains in-frame clones only, with some absent. The sample lists 140,000 or so clones; around 90% were seen once. Sequences were obtained from PBMCs. These receptors were obtained from a man younger than 35 in good health and CMV-seropositive. CDR3s include the opening cysteine and the closing phenylalanine or tryptophan. A D gene is named only where the DNA matches it firmly. Part of the rows lack a size; the others show once, few, many or a class for expanded clones.

V gene	clone size	J gene	D gene	CDR3 DNA	CDR3 protein
TRBV10-2	once	TRBJ2-2	TRBD1	TGCGCCAGCACGTGGGACAGGGACGCCGGGGAGCTGTTTTTT	CASTWDRDAGELFF
TRBV2	NA	TRBJ2-5	NA	TGTGCCAGCAAGCAGGACCAGGGGCCGCAAGAGACCCAGTACTTC	CASKQDQGPQETQYF
TRBV19	NA	TRBJ2-1	NA	TGTGCCAGTAGTATGGGGCCCCCGGGTAATGAGCAGTTCTTC	CASSMGPPGNEQFF
TRBV28	NA	TRBJ1-3	TRBD1	TGTGCCAGCAGGCTGGACAGGGTAGGAGGAAACACCATATATTTT	CASRLDRVGGNTIYF
TRBV15	NA	TRBJ2-7	TRBD1	TGTGCCACCAGCAGAGCAAGGGGGCTAAGCTACGAGCAGTACTTC	CATSRARGLSYEQYF
TRBV4-1	NA	TRBJ2-7	TRBD1	TGCGCCAGCAGCCAACCGGGACAGCCCTACGAGCAGTACTTC	CASSQPGQPYEQYF
TRBV27	NA	TRBJ1-1	TRBD1	TGTGCCAGCAGTTCATACAGGGGGCGAAGGACTGAAGCTTTCTTT	CASSSYRGRRTEAFF
TRBV27	NA	TRBJ1-1	NA	TGTGCCAGCAGTTCACGGATGAGGCCTGAAGCTTTCTTT	CASSSRMRPEAFF
TRBV27	NA	TRBJ2-1	TRBD2	TGTGCCAGCAGTACAGGGACTAGCGGCTACAATGAGCAGTTCTTC	CASSTGTSGYNEQFF
TRBV5-1	NA	TRBJ2-7	TRBD2	TGCGCCAGCAGCTCCAGCGGGAGGGCCAGTTACGAGCAGTACTTC	CASSSSGRASYEQYF
TRBV7-3	NA	TRBJ2-1	TRBD1	TGTGCCAGCAGCTTAATTCCCGGGACAGGGCGGGACAATGAGCAGTTCTTC	CASSLIPGTGRDNEQFF
TRBV9	NA	TRBJ2-3	NA	TGTGCCAGCAGCGTAGCGACTCCGCCAGATACGCAGTATTTT	CASSVATPPDTQYF
TRBV7-8	NA	TRBJ1-5	NA	TGTGCCAGCAGCTTGAGGGCCGCTTATAGCAATCAGCCCCAGCATTTT	CASSLRAAYSNQPQHF
TRBV6-6	once	TRBJ1-2	NA	TGTGCCAGCAGGACAAGACTGGACAGAAACTATGGCTACACCTTC	CASRTRLDRNYGYTF
TRBV2	NA	TRBJ1-1	TRBD1	TGTGCCAGCAGGATGACAGGGGGCAGAACTGAAGCTTTCTTT	CASRMTGGRTEAFF
TRBV14	NA	TRBJ2-4	TRBD1	TGTGCCAGCAGCCAAGATTCCGGGACAGGCACAAACATTCAGTACTTC	CASSQDSGTGTNIQYF
TRBV25-1	NA	TRBJ2-7	TRBD2	TGTGCCAGCAGTGACTCCCGCCTAGCGGGAGTGGGGGAGCAGTACTTC	CASSDSRLAGVGEQYF
TRBV2	NA	TRBJ2-1	TRBD1	TGTGCCAGCAGTCTAGACAGGGGACCTTACAATGAGCAGTTCTTC	CASSLDRGPYNEQFF
TRBV2	NA	TRBJ2-2	NA	TGTGCCAGCAACAGGGACGACACCGGGGAGCTGTTTTTT	CASNRDDTGELFF
TRBV7-2	NA	TRBJ1-2	NA	TGTGCCAGCAGCGTACAGGGTAACTATGGCTACACCTTC	CASSVQGNYGYTF
TRBV30	NA	TRBJ2-5	NA	TGTGCCTGGACAGGTGGGGAGACCCAGTACTTC	CAWTGGETQYF
TRBV4-1	once	TRBJ2-1	TRBD2	TGCGCCAGCAGCCAAGAGAGGACTAGCGGGGGGGTTTTAAAGAGTGAGCAGTTCTTC	CASSQERTSGGVLKSEQFF
TRBV5-1	NA	TRBJ2-7	NA	TGCGCCAGCAGCTTGGGGGCGGGGGCTAACTACGAGCAGTACTTC	CASSLGAGANYEQYF
TRBV29-1	NA	TRBJ1-1	NA	TGCAGCGTTGAGGGGGAGGTCACTGAAGCTTTCTTT	CSVEGEVTEAFF
TRBV6-1	NA	TRBJ1-1	TRBD1	TGTGCCAGCAGACCACAGGGGGCGACGACTGAAGCTTTCTTT	CASRPQGATTEAFF
TRBV11-3	NA	TRBJ1-6	NA	TGTGCCGTTAAAAGCGGTCCCTATAATTCACCCCTCCACTTT	CAVKSGPYNSPLHF
TRBV5-1	NA	TRBJ2-7	TRBD1	TGCGCCAGCAGCTTGGAGGGGACAGGGTTCTACGAGCAGTACTTC	CASSLEGTGFYEQYF
TRBV29-1	NA	TRBJ1-1	NA	TGCAGCGTTACCGGGGTCATGAACACTGAAGCTTTCTTT	CSVTGVMNTEAFF
TRBV27	NA	TRBJ2-2	TRBD1	TGTGCCAGCAGTCTAACAGGGGTTAAGAACACCGGGGAGCTGTTTTTT	CASSLTGVKNTGELFF